What follows describes a single TCR beta chain. Its matching antigen is unknown. The data were taken from a study of memory CD4+ T cells and cytomegalovirus serostatus. Overall study results and limits: Suggested: most of the CMV-linked TCR signature lies in CD4+ memory cells. Of around 160 reported CMV TCRbeta sequences, about 70 were found in memory CD4+ repertoires.

Profiling relied on immunoSEQ multiplex PCR, and the TCRdb table lists in-frame clones only, not all of them. The sample holds 55,000 to 65,000 clones; more than 65% are singletons and the top ten take under 0.5%. The CDR3 is 16 residues long. CDR1 is SGHTA and CDR2 is FQGNSA in the germline V gene. The V end lost 1 base, the J end lost 3 bases, and 13 bases lay between the germline ends. The sort gate was single viable CD3+CD4+CD8-CD45RO+ cells for memory CD4+ T cells. Sample: memory CD4+ T cells from blood. The receptor's source is an adult in good health and CMV-seronegative. Some clones in this sample may be carry-over from other donors' samples. The chain employs TRBV7-2 and TRBJ1-5, with D perhaps matching TRBD1 (5 bases). The CDR3 protein is CASSLVGSGTNQPQHF. The DNA of the CDR3 is TGTGCCAGCAGCTTAGTAGGGTCAGGGACCAATCAGCCCCAGCATTTT.